One sample yielded the 26 T cell receptor beta chains listed below, sequenced in a study of cytomegalovirus exposure and HLA in healthy donors. 60 Vbeta and 13 Jbeta primers were used in PCR. TCRdb keeps only in-frame clones here, not all; method: immunoSEQ multiplex PCR. In the table there are about 160,000 clones, around 80% of which are singletons. Sample: PBMCs. The receptors here all came from a man aged 35-49 years in good health and CMV-seronegative.

This sequence joins TRBV4-3 and TRBJ2-2; TRBD1 agrees at 12 bases. The V gene end was trimmed by 8 bases and the J gene end by 3 bases; junction bases not matched to a gene: 7. CDR3 length: 16 residues. CDR1 and CDR2 (germline): LGHNA, YSLEER. The CDR3 region has the DNA TGCGCCAGCGAGGGGGACAGGGGGCCTTACACCGGGGAGCTGTTTTTT. It yields the protein CASEGDRGPYTGELFF.

The rearrangement uses TRBV19 and TRBJ2-1, with TRBD2 matching over 11 bases. This CDR3 is 16 amino acids long. J lost 12 bases, V lost 1 base, and 11 bases had no gene match. Looked up from germline, CDR1 is LNHDA and CDR2 is SQIVND (reference sequence). This chain's CDR3 is CASSIVSSGGGGGQFF. The CDR3 DNA reads TGTGCCAGTAGTATAGTTAGTAGCGGGGGGGGAGGGGGGCAGTTCTTC.

This chain links TRBV25-1 with TRBJ2-1; a possible D gene is TRBD2 (5 bases). The CDR3 is made up of 15 amino acids. V was shortened by 0 bases and J by 9 bases, with 15 bases between the two germline ends. Germline assignment: CDR1 MGHDK and CDR2 SYGVNS. CDR3 coding DNA: TGTGCCAGCAGTGAATATAATTGGCTAGCCGGTGAGCAGTTCTTC. As protein: CASSEYNWLAGEQFF.

The gene calls are TRBV5-4 and TRBJ1-1, with TRBD1 as a possible D gene (5 bases). This CDR3 spans 16 amino acids. Trimming stripped 4 bases from V and 0 bases from J, with 16 bases between. The germline CDR1 and CDR2 sequences are SGHNT and YYREEE (reference sequence). The DNA of the CDR3 is TGTGCCAGCAGCAGTGCCCTGACAGTTCTGAACACTGAAGCTTTCTTT. This gives the protein CASSSALTVLNTEAFF.

The V call is TRBV28, the J call TRBJ2-7, with TRBD2 identical over 8 bases. This CDR3 comprises 14 residues. J was trimmed by 2 bases and V by 6 bases; bases with no gene match: 6. Germline V lookup: CDR1 MDHEN, CDR2 SYDVKM. The CDR3 spells CASRPHGGAYEQYF. DNA for the CDR3: TGTGCCAGCAGGCCTCACGGGGGGGCCTACGAGCAGTACTTC.

The table lists this clone with a few counts. This sequence joins TRBV6-1 and TRBJ2-1; TRBD2 is a possible D gene (6 bases). The V gene lost 1 base and the J gene lost 5 bases, with 12 bases spanning the gap. Germline V gene sequence: CDR1 MNHNS, CDR2 SASEGT. The CDR3 runs 15 residues. In nucleotides, the CDR3 is TGTGCCAGCAGTGAAGAAGGTGGGAGGAACAATGAGCAGTTCTTC. Translated: CASSEEGGRNNEQFF.

The chain joins TRBV7-8 to TRBJ2-6, with unresolved D. The CDR3 length is 13 residues. Per germline, CDR1 SGHVS and CDR2 FQNEAQ. V was pared by 8 bases and J by 0 bases, with 5 bases between. The CDR3 loop is CASRFSGANVLTF. CDR3 DNA sequence: TGTGCCAGCCGGTTCTCTGGGGCCAACGTCCTGACTTTC.

The chain recombines TRBV29-1 with TRBJ1-1; 10 bases match TRBD1. CDR3 length: 13 amino acids. Trimming at V came to 7 bases and at J to 7 bases, leaving 9 bases not matched to a gene. Looked up from germline, CDR1 is SQVTM and CDR2 is ANQGSEA. The CDR3 here is CSGKPGQGNEAFF. In nucleotides, the CDR3 is TGCAGCGGCAAACCGGGACAGGGGAATGAAGCTTTCTTT.

This sequence joins TRBV5-4 and TRBJ2-7; D perhaps matches TRBD2 (5 bases). CDR1 is SGHNT, CDR2 YYREEE, per germline (reference sequence). This CDR3 spans 13 amino acids. V was trimmed by 0 bases and J by 4 bases, leaving 8 bases between them. The CDR3 loop reads CASSLVGGYEQYF. CDR3 nucleotides: TGTGCCAGCAGCTTGGTGGGCGGGTACGAGCAGTACTTC. Supplemented by reference TRBV5-4 and TRBJ2-7, the full variable domain reads ETGVTQSPTHLIKTRGQQVTLRCSSQSGHNTVSWYQQALGQGPQFIFQYYREEENGRGNFPPRFSGLQFPNYSSELNVNALELDDSALYLCASSLVGGYEQYFGPGTRLTVT.

The chain links TRBV30 to TRBJ2-6; tentatively, D is TRBD1 (6 bases). The CDR3 totals 16 residues. Germline assignment: CDR1 GTSNPN and CDR2 SVGIG (reference sequence). V lost 0 bases and J 0 bases, leaving 9 bases between the germline ends. CDR3 amino acids: CAWSVRTASGANVLTF. CDR3 bases: TGTGCCTGGAGTGTACGGACAGCCTCTGGGGCCAACGTCCTGACTTTC.

J is TRBJ1-5 and V is TRBV28, with D perhaps TRBD1 (5 bases). Trimming took off 6 bases at V and 5 bases at J, with 11 bases between the two ends. The CDR3 consists of 13 residues. Germline-derived CDR1 and CDR2 are MDHEN and SYDVKM. CDR3 in amino acids: CASRWRGDQPQHF. CDR3 DNA sequence: TGTGCCAGCAGGTGGCGGGGGGATCAGCCCCAGCATTTT.

Notes on this clone: The junction departs from the called germline gene at one end, perhaps through a read error. The chain links TRBV5-6 to TRBJ1-2; unclear D gene. The germline gives CDR1 SGHDT, CDR2 YYEEEE. The CDR3 consists of 12 residues. For the CDR3, the DNA is TGTGCCGGCAGCTCGGGGTACTATGGCTACACCTTC. Translating it yields CAGSSGYYGYTF.

CDR3 residues: CASSDGILGSYGYTF. CDR3 nucleotides: TGTGCCAGCAGTGATGGGATACTAGGCTCCTATGGCTACACCTTC. The gene calls are TRBV6-1 and TRBJ1-2; no definite D call. The CDR3 is 15 residues long. Germline CDR1 and CDR2: MNHNS and SASEGT. Trimming removed 3 bases at V and 4 bases at J, with 15 bases between.

The rearrangement links TRBV5-1 to TRBJ2-3; 9 nucleotides match TRBD2. Germline loops: CDR1 SGHRS, CDR2 YFSETQ. CDR3 length: 14 amino acids. V gave up 6 bases and J gave up 1 base; unmatched junction bases: 3. Here the CDR3 DNA reads TGCGCCAGCAAGGAGCGGGGGGGCACAGATACGCAGTATTTT. It specifies CASKERGGTDTQYF. The whole variable domain, filled in from reference TRBV5-1 and TRBJ2-3, reads KAGVTQTPRYLIKTRGQQVTLSCSPISGHRSVSWYQQTPGQGLQFLFEYFSETQRNKGNFPGRFSGRQFSNSRSEMNVSTLELGDSALYLCASKERGGTDTQYFGPGTRLTVL.

This clone was detected a few times. V and J are TRBV9 and TRBJ1-2, with D possibly matching TRBD1 (5 bases). The CDR3 spans 12 residues. From germline, CDR1 is SGDLS and CDR2 YYNGEE. CDR3 residues: CASGGGAYGYTF. Here the CDR3 DNA reads TGTGCTAGCGGGGGAGGAGCCTATGGCTACACCTTC.

Remarks on this clone: Other DNA sequences in this specimen translate into the identical CDR3. The V call is TRBV27, the J call TRBJ1-1; 10 nucleotides align to TRBD1. Germline V gene data show CDR1 as MNHEY and CDR2 as SMNVEV (reference sequence). V lost 3 bases and J lost 2; bases outside the gene matches: 21. The CDR3 totals 21 residues. As DNA, the CDR3 is TGTGCCAGCAGTTTCCGGGACAGGGGCCTTACTCACTTATTGGGAAACACTGAAGCTTTCTTT. It codes for CASSFRDRGLTHLLGNTEAFF.

The chain links TRBV5-6 to TRBJ2-3; 14 bases are a match to TRBD2. J lost 2 bases, V lost 4 bases, and 12 bases had no gene match. Germline V gene lookup returns CDR1 SGHDT and CDR2 YYEEEE. The CDR3 runs 19 residues. The CDR3 DNA reads as TGTGCCAGCAGCACTGGGACTAGCGGGGGCCGTTCTTTCACAGATACGCAGTATTTT. Translated, it gives CASSTGTSGGRSFTDTQYF.

V gene TRBV5-6 combines with J gene TRBJ2-3; 12 nucleotides line up with TRBD2. This CDR3 is 15 amino acids long. V was pared by 4 bases and J by 7 bases, with 7 bases of the junction left unmatched. Germline V gene sequence: CDR1 SGHDT, CDR2 YYEEEE. CDR3 sequence (DNA): TGTGCCAGCAGCGGATCTAGCGGGGGGGCTTATACGCAGTATTTT. Amino acids: CASSGSSGGAYTQYF.

Here the CDR3 reads CASSLGTGPYEQYF. The CDR3 DNA reads TGTGCCAGCAGTTTAGGGACAGGGCCCTACGAGCAGTACTTC. The V gene is TRBV28, the J gene TRBJ2-7; 9 positions match TRBD1. This CDR3 has 14 residues. Looked up from germline, CDR1 is MDHEN and CDR2 is SYDVKM. J was trimmed by 2 bases and V by 2 bases; bases with no gene match: 1.

This clone was observed a few times. The chain has TRBV6-5 and TRBJ2-7; tentative D call: TRBD1 (6 bases). CDR3 size: 12 residues. CDR1 and CDR2 from the germline V gene are MNHEY and SVGAGI. V lost 10 bases and J lost 4, with 14 bases in between. Written as DNA, the CDR3 is TGTGCCACCACACAGGGAATGTACGAGCAGTACTTC. This translates into CATTQGMYEQYF.

The rearrangement joins TRBV19 to TRBJ1-5, with TRBD1 as a possible D gene (6 bases). This CDR3 is built from 14 residues. V dropped 1 base and J dropped 2 bases, with 6 bases sitting between them. In germline, CDR1 is LNHDA, CDR2 SQIVND (reference sequence). CDR3 in amino acids: CASSIGQGNQPQHF. The CDR3 nucleotides read TGTGCCAGTAGTATAGGACAGGGCAATCAGCCCCAGCATTTT.

This chain connects TRBV5-5 to TRBJ2-7, with TRBD2 identical over 11 bases. Germline V gene data show CDR1 as SGHKS and CDR2 as YYEKEE (reference sequence). The CDR3 length is 14 residues. V was clipped by 4 bases and J by 3 bases; unmatched bases: 3. The CDR3 reads CASSPTSGGYEQYF. CDR3 DNA: TGTGCCAGCAGCCCTACTAGCGGGGGCTACGAGCAGTACTTC. The whole variable domain, filled in from reference TRBV5-5 and TRBJ2-7, reads DAGVTQSPTHLIKTRGQQVTLRCSPISGHKSVSWYQQVLGQGPQFIFQYYEKEERGRGNFPDRFSARQFPNYSSELNVNALLLGDSALYLCASSPTSGGYEQYFGPGTRLTVT.

This chain uses TRBV5-4 with TRBJ1-2; tentative D call: TRBD1 (5 bases). The CDR3 length is 14 residues. Germline-derived CDR1 and CDR2 are SGHNT and YYREEE (reference sequence). Trimming removed 2 bases from V and 0 bases from J, with 8 bases in between. For the CDR3, the DNA is TGTGCCAGCAGCTTTCGCAGGGCTAACTATGGCTACACCTTC. It yields the protein CASSFRRANYGYTF. The complete variable domain, with remaining parts taken from reference TRBV5-4 and TRBJ1-2, reads ETGVTQSPTHLIKTRGQQVTLRCSSQSGHNTVSWYQQALGQGPQFIFQYYREEENGRGNFPPRFSGLQFPNYSSELNVNALELDDSALYLCASSFRRANYGYTFGSGTRLTVV.

The chain recombines TRBV29-1 with TRBJ2-7, with TRBD1 as a possible D gene (6 bases). The CDR3 covers 13 residues. Germline values: CDR1 SQVTM, CDR2 ANQGSEA. The ends were cut back, 4 bases at V and 2 bases at J, with 12 bases in the middle. The CDR3 DNA is TGCAGCGTTGGATCGGGACACCCCTACGAGCAGTACTTC. As protein: CSVGSGHPYEQYF.

The genes are TRBV7-3 and TRBJ2-3, with TRBD1 matching 8 bases. V lost 2 bases, J lost 2 bases, and 3 bases stayed unmatched. CDR3 length: 15 amino acids. Germline CDR1 and CDR2: SGHTA and FQGTGA. For the CDR3, the DNA is TGTGCCAGCAGCTTAGGACAGGGTATCACAGATACGCAGTATTTT. Translating gives CASSLGQGITDTQYF.

In DNA form, the CDR3 reads TGTGCCAGCAGTTCCCAGGGGGGCAATGGCTACACCTTC. Translating it yields CASSSQGGNGYTF. The rearrangement links TRBV6-5 to TRBJ1-2; 7 bases line up with TRBD1. Germline V gene data show CDR1 as MNHEY and CDR2 as SVGAGI. The V gene end was trimmed by 4 bases and the J gene end by 6 bases; junction bases not matched to a gene: 5. There are 13 residues in the CDR3.